Below are 11 T cell receptor beta chains sequenced from a single sample in a study of blood T cell repertoires in COVID-19. Here immunoSEQ multiplex PCR was the method, and the copy in TCRdb shows in-frame clones only, minus some. The sample records about 63,000 clones, about 86% being singletons. The specimen was peripheral blood. These receptors originate from a human donor in a cohort sampled during active COVID-19.

This clone was found once. This chain joins TRBV6-6 and TRBJ2-7; 10 bases are a match to TRBD2. The V segment lost 0 bases and the J segment 5 bases; nucleotides outside the gene matches: 4. The CDR3 totals 15 residues. Germline CDR1 reads MNHNY; CDR2 reads SVGAGI (reference sequence). As DNA, the CDR3 is TGTGCCAGCAGTTACTCGATACTAGCGGGAAACGAGCAGTACTTC. Protein product: CASSYSILAGNEQYF.

The rearrangement joins TRBV19 to TRBJ1-5; 7 positions match TRBD1. In germline, CDR1 is LNHDA, CDR2 SQIVND (reference sequence). Trimming at V came to 6 bases and at J to 8 bases, leaving 10 bases not matched to a gene. The CDR3 contains 14 residues. The CDR3 bases are TGTGCCAGTAGACCGTCAGGGGGTGTGGAGCCCCAGCATTTT. Protein: CASRPSGGVEPQHF. Drawing the rest from reference TRBV19 and TRBJ1-5, the complete variable domain is DGGITQSPKYLFRKEGQNVTLSCEQNLNHDAMYWYRQDPGQGLRLIYYSQIVNDFQKGDIAEGYSVSREKKESFPLTVTSAQKNPTAFYLCASRPSGGVEPQHFGDGTRLSIL.

The chain carries TRBV7-9 and TRBJ1-1, with D possibly being TRBD1 (5 bases). CDR1 and CDR2 from the germline V gene are SEHNR and FQNEAQ (reference sequence). The V and J ends lost 0 bases and 4 bases respectively, with 18 bases between them. This CDR3 has 17 amino acids. CDR3 in amino acids: CASSLASRGKGRTEAFF. DNA for the CDR3: TGTGCCAGCAGCTTAGCGAGCCGTGGGAAGGGGCGCACTGAAGCTTTCTTT.

The V gene is TRBV5-6, the J gene TRBJ2-5; weak D call: TRBD2 (6 bases). V was shortened by 2 bases and J by 2 bases, with 13 bases between the two germline ends. The CDR3 totals 15 residues. The germline gives CDR1 SGHDT, CDR2 YYEEEE. The CDR3, as DNA: TGTGCCAGCAGCTTTAGCGGAGAGGGGCAAGAGACCCAGTACTTC. Protein product: CASSFSGEGQETQYF.

The CDR3 nucleotides are TGTGCCAGCAGCTCGGTACTTTCCTACAATGAGCAGTTCTTC. Protein sequence: CASSSVLSYNEQFF. The chain couples TRBV5-6 to TRBJ2-1; D call uncertain. Deletions cut 3 bases from V and 1 base from J, with 8 bases between. There are 14 residues in the CDR3. In germline, CDR1 is SGHDT, CDR2 YYEEEE.

V is TRBV19 and J is TRBJ2-5; the match to TRBD2 covers 7 bases. Germline V gene data show CDR1 as LNHDA and CDR2 as SQIVND (reference sequence). CDR3 length: 15 residues. Unmatched junction bases numbered 7, after V lost 1 base and J lost 5 bases. The CDR3 DNA reads as TGTGCCAGTAGTATAGGTAGTAGGGGAGGGGAGACCCAGTACTTC. It encodes CASSIGSRGGETQYF.

V gene TRBV6-1 combines with J gene TRBJ1-1; D possibly corresponds to TRBD1 (6 bases). The V gene's germline CDR1 is MNHNS and CDR2 SASEGT. The germline V and J ends were trimmed by 1 base and 0 bases, with 12 bases remaining between them. CDR3 length equals 16 residues. CDR3 coding DNA: TGTGCCAGCAGTGAAGAGGGACACCTATTGAACACTGAAGCTTTCTTT. Translated, it gives CASSEEGHLLNTEAFF.

The chain recombines TRBV24-1 with TRBJ1-1; D unclear. Trimming took 9 bases from V and 4 from J, leaving 14 bases between them. Germline assignment: CDR1 KGHDR and CDR2 SFDVKD. The CDR3 runs to 13 residues. This CDR3 reads CATPARQATEAFF. CDR3 coding DNA: TGTGCCACCCCGGCAAGACAAGCCACTGAAGCTTTCTTT.

This rearrangement joins TRBV4-1 to TRBJ2-5, with a weak D call TRBD2 (6 bases). The V gene's germline CDR1 is MGHRA and CDR2 YSYEKL. With 4 bases removed from V and 4 bases from J, the gap between germline ends came to 16 bases. This CDR3 region has 15 residues. CDR3 DNA: TGCGCCAGCAGCCCCGGTCCAACGGGAGTAGAGACCCAGTACTTC. Its translation: CASSPGPTGVETQYF.

This clone was detected a few times. The chain is built from TRBV5-1 and TRBJ2-7; TRBD2 matches 7 bases. Germline assignment: CDR1 SGHRS and CDR2 YFSETQ. The CDR3 is 15 residues long. Germline trimming cut 0 bases from V and 1 base from J; bases unmatched to any gene: 4. Here the CDR3 DNA reads TGCGCCAGCAGCTTGGGGGAGGGATTATCCTACGAGCAGTACTTC. Encoded protein: CASSLGEGLSYEQYF.

In its sample, this clone was seen once. The chain employs TRBV7-9 and TRBJ2-7; TRBD2 is a possible D gene (5 bases). The V gene's germline CDR1 is SEHNR and CDR2 FQNEAQ (reference sequence). The CDR3 length is 12 residues. Deletions cut 4 bases from V and 5 bases from J, with 9 bases between. The CDR3 DNA reads as TGTGCCAGCAGCTCCGCGGGCCACGAGCAGTACTTC. This translates into CASSSAGHEQYF.